These 28 T cell receptor beta chains came from one sample sequenced in a study of cytomegalovirus exposure and HLA in healthy donors. Vbeta (60) and Jbeta (13) primers were used in the PCR. TCRdb's table, derived via immunoSEQ multiplex PCR, lists solely in-frame clones and lacks some. The sample has some 150,000 clones, about 72% seen once. Source material: PBMCs. The source is a human donor in good health.

A single count supports this clone. The genes are TRBV7-9 and TRBJ1-3; D perhaps matches TRBD1 (6 bases). The CDR3 totals 14 residues. With 5 bases removed from V and 1 base from J, the gap between germline ends came to 9 bases. Per the germline V gene, CDR1 is SEHNR and CDR2 is FQNEAQ (reference sequence). CDR3 protein: CASSPRGSGNTIYF. The CDR3 nucleotides are TGTGCCAGCAGCCCCAGGGGATCTGGAAACACCATATATTTT.

This chain links TRBV7-2 with TRBJ1-4; possible D gene TRBD1, 5 bases. Germline V gene data show CDR1 as SGHTA and CDR2 as FQGNSA. V lost 5 bases and J 6 bases, leaving 22 bases between the germline ends. This CDR3 is 17 amino acids long. CDR3 bases: TGTGCCAGCAGCCCCATACGGACAAAAACGGGGGATGAAAAACTGTTTTTT. Translation gives CASSPIRTKTGDEKLFF.

The V gene is TRBV18, the J gene TRBJ2-3; TRBD1 aligns across 7 bases. After removal of 3 bases from V and 7 bases from J, the junction contained 4 bases not matched to a gene. The germline gives CDR1 KGHSH, CDR2 LQKENI. This CDR3 has 13 residues. This CDR3 reads CASSPDRLNTQYF. The DNA of the CDR3 is TGTGCCAGCTCACCGGACAGGTTGAATACGCAGTATTTT.

In DNA form, the CDR3 reads TGTGCCAGCAGCTTGGACAGGGCCCAAGAGACCCAGTACTTC. Its protein product is CASSLDRAQETQYF. V usage is TRBV7-2 and J usage is TRBJ2-5, with TRBD1 identical over 8 bases. CDR3 length: 14 residues. Germline V lookup: CDR1 SGHTA, CDR2 FQGNSA. V dropped 3 bases and J dropped 1; count of bases not matched to a gene: 1.

The rearrangement links TRBV29-1 to TRBJ2-1, with D perhaps matching TRBD1 (5 bases). Germline CDR1 and CDR2: SQVTM and ANQGSEA. Trimming took 3 bases from V and 12 from J, leaving 21 bases between them. This CDR3 is built from 14 residues. The CDR3 nucleotides are TGCAGCGTTGACAGGCAGGGCCGTGGCGGTGGGCAGTTCTTC. It codes for CSVDRQGRGGGQFF.

The chain links TRBV5-1 to TRBJ2-5; 8 bases fit TRBD2. J was trimmed by 5 bases and V by 7 bases; bases with no gene match: 7. The CDR3 spans 13 residues. CDR1 and CDR2 from the germline V gene are SGHRS and YFSETQ. The CDR3 DNA sequence: TGCGCCAGCCACATTCGGACTAGCGAGACCCAGTACTTC. It yields the protein CASHIRTSETQYF.

The chain is built from TRBV30 and TRBJ1-6, with a possible D match to TRBD1 (5 bases). Trimming took off 4 bases at V and 10 bases at J, with 14 bases between the two ends. The CDR3 contains 13 residues. Germline values: CDR1 GTSNPN, CDR2 SVGIG (reference sequence). The CDR3 protein is CAWTGSGESPLHF. The DNA for the CDR3 is TGTGCCTGGACAGGGTCCGGTGAGTCACCCCTCCACTTT.

The chain recombines TRBV5-8 with TRBJ2-3, with a tentative D call TRBD2 (6 bases). Germline loops: CDR1 SGHTS, CDR2 YDEGEE. The germline V and J ends were trimmed by 4 bases and 6 bases, with 9 bases remaining between them. The CDR3 loop spans 12 amino acids. CDR3 nucleotides: TGTGCCAGCAGCCTTGGGGGGGATACGCAGTATTTT. Its protein product is CASSLGGDTQYF. The whole variable domain, remainder taken from reference TRBV5-8 and TRBJ2-3, is EAGVTQSPTHLIKTRGQQATLRCSPISGHTSVYWYQQALGLGLQFLLWYDEGEERNRGNFPPRFSGRQFPNYSSELNVNALELEDSALYLCASSLGGDTQYFGPGTRLTVL.

The V gene is TRBV9, the J gene TRBJ2-7, with D perhaps TRBD2 (5 bases). The CDR3 spans 11 residues. Between the trimmed V and J ends, which lost 3 bases and 7 bases, there was a span of 8 bases. Germline values: CDR1 SGDLS, CDR2 YYNGEE. The CDR3 DNA reads as TGTGCCAGCAGCGCGACGGGGGAGCAGTACTTC. Translation gives CASSATGEQYF.

V gene TRBV6-5 combines with J gene TRBJ2-7; possible D gene TRBD2, 6 bases. This CDR3 is built from 16 residues. The V gene's germline CDR1 is MNHEY and CDR2 SVGAGI. V was clipped by 0 bases and J by 0 bases, with 12 bases between them. The CDR3 region is CASSYSGGELSYEQYF. In DNA, the CDR3 is TGTGCCAGCAGTTACTCGGGCGGGGAACTCTCCTACGAGCAGTACTTC.

The chain uses TRBV7-9 and TRBJ2-7; unclear D gene. This CDR3 is 12 amino acids long. V dropped 6 bases and J dropped 3 bases, with 9 bases sitting between them. CDR1 SEHNR and CDR2 FQNEAQ come from the germline V gene (reference sequence). The CDR3 DNA is TGTGCCAGCAGTTATACAGACTACGAGCAGTACTTC. It specifies CASSYTDYEQYF.

This clone has just a few counts. The rearrangement uses TRBV30 and TRBJ2-5, with D perhaps TRBD1 (6 bases). The V end lost 3 bases, the J end lost 4 bases, and 12 bases lay between the germline ends. The CDR3 covers 13 residues. Germline V gives CDR1 GTSNPN, CDR2 SVGIG (reference sequence). CDR3 DNA sequence: TGTGCCTGGAGGAACCGGGACACAGAGACCCAGTACTTC. It translates to CAWRNRDTETQYF. The full variable domain, its missing parts supplied by reference TRBV30 and TRBJ2-5, is SQTIHQWPATLVQPVGSPLSLECTVEGTSNPNLYWYRQAAGRGLQLLFYSVGIGQISSEVPQNLSASRPQDRQFILSSKKLLLSDSGFYLCAWRNRDTETQYFGPGTRLLVL.

The rearrangement links TRBV5-4 to TRBJ2-3; possibly TRBD1 for D (5 bases). V was clipped by 4 bases and J by 3 bases, with 12 bases between them. Germline V gene data show CDR1 as SGHNT and CDR2 as YYREEE (reference sequence). The CDR3 is 14 residues long. In DNA form, the CDR3 reads TGTGCCAGCAGCCCGCCCAGGGAAACAGATACGCAGTATTTT. Protein product: CASSPPRETDTQYF. The full variable domain, with the rest looked up from reference TRBV5-4 and TRBJ2-3, is ETGVTQSPTHLIKTRGQQVTLRCSSQSGHNTVSWYQQALGQGPQFIFQYYREEENGRGNFPPRFSGLQFPNYSSELNVNALELDDSALYLCASSPPRETDTQYFGPGTRLTVL.

The V call is TRBV15, the J call TRBJ2-7; TRBD1 matches 9 bases. This CDR3 has 16 amino acids. Germline lookup yields CDR1 LNHNV and CDR2 YYDKDF (reference sequence). The V segment lost 0 bases and the J segment 1 base; nucleotides outside the gene matches: 4. The CDR3: CATSREVGTGSYEQYF. The CDR3 DNA reads as TGTGCCACCAGCAGAGAGGTGGGGACAGGGTCCTACGAGCAGTACTTC. The full variable domain, rest sourced from reference TRBV15 and TRBJ2-7, is DAMVIQNPRYQVTQFGKPVTLSCSQTLNHNVMYWYQQKSSQAPKLLFHYYDKDFNNEADTPDNFQSRRPNTSFCFLDIRSPGLGDTAMYLCATSREVGTGSYEQYFGPGTRLTVT.

The CDR3 spells CASSSRTGITGELFF. The CDR3 nucleotides are TGTGCCAGCAGCTCCAGGACAGGGATCACCGGGGAGCTGTTTTTT. The chain has TRBV7-2 and TRBJ2-2, with 8 bases lining up with TRBD1. Germline V CDR1 and CDR2: SGHTA, FQGNSA. V lost 4 bases and J lost 4; bases outside the gene matches: 5. The CDR3 length is 15 residues.

This sequence joins TRBV7-2 and TRBJ2-7; TRBD1 agrees at 8 bases. The germline CDR1 and CDR2 sequences are SGHTA and FQGNSA. This CDR3 contains 15 residues. The V segment lost 1 base and the J segment 2 bases; nucleotides outside the gene matches: 4. The CDR3 protein is CASSLDSGGTYEQYF. CDR3 nucleotides: TGTGCCAGCAGCTTAGATTCAGGGGGCACCTACGAGCAGTACTTC.

The chain has TRBV19 and TRBJ2-3; 13 nucleotides match TRBD2. The J segment lost 9 bases and the V segment lost 5 bases, leaving 8 bases of the junction unmatched. Germline lookup yields CDR1 LNHDA and CDR2 SQIVND (reference sequence). This CDR3 comprises 15 residues. As DNA, the CDR3 is TGTGCCAGTAGTGCACTAGCGGGGGGGCGGGACACGCAGTATTTT. The encoded protein is CASSALAGGRDTQYF.

This clone was observed once. This sequence joins TRBV9 and TRBJ1-2; D remains ambiguous. The CDR3 is 13 amino acids. V dropped 2 bases and J dropped 8 bases, with 13 bases sitting between them. CDR1 is SGDLS, CDR2 YYNGEE, per germline. CDR3 coding DNA: TGTGCCAGCAGCGTGGAGGGCACCTGGGGCTACACCTTC. Amino acid sequence: CASSVEGTWGYTF. The full variable domain, with the rest looked up from reference TRBV9 and TRBJ1-2, is DSGVTQTPKHLITATGQRVTLRCSPRSGDLSVYWYQQSLDQGLQFLIQYYNGEERAKGNILERFSAQQFPDLHSELNLSSLELGDSALYFCASSVEGTWGYTFGSGTRLTVV.

The chain carries TRBV4-1 and TRBJ2-3; possible D gene TRBD1, 6 bases. Germline CDR1 is MGHRA and CDR2 is YSYEKL. V was pared by 0 bases and J by 6 bases, with 7 bases between. CDR3 length: 13 residues. The CDR3, as DNA: TGCGCCAGCAGCCAAGATCAGGGGGATACGCAGTATTTT. It encodes CASSQDQGDTQYF.

V is TRBV27 and J is TRBJ1-1; TRBD1 matches at 8 bases. This CDR3 is built from 14 residues. Germline CDR1 MNHEY, CDR2 SMNVEV (reference sequence). Unmatched junction bases numbered 1, after V lost 3 bases and J lost 1 base. The CDR3 sequence: CASSFGQGNTEAFF. The DNA of the CDR3 is TGTGCCAGCAGTTTTGGACAGGGGAACACTGAAGCTTTCTTT.

This clone was counted a few times. The chain combines TRBV29-1 with TRBJ1-5, with D tentatively TRBD1 (5 bases). Germline CDR1 and CDR2: SQVTM and ANQGSEA. The CDR3 spans 13 residues. V gave up 1 base and J gave up 6 bases, with 10 bases separating them. CDR3 loop: CSVEGFGGQPQHF. The CDR3 nucleotides read TGCAGCGTTGAAGGTTTCGGGGGTCAGCCCCAGCATTTT.

This chain uses TRBV6-1 with TRBJ1-1, with a possible D match to TRBD1 (6 bases). The CDR3 is 13 residues long. V lost 6 bases and J lost 4, with 12 bases in between. Germline lookup yields CDR1 MNHNS and CDR2 SASEGT. The CDR3: CASRPRGLTEAFF. The CDR3 DNA sequence: TGTGCCAGCAGGCCGCGGGGGCTCACTGAAGCTTTCTTT.

This clone showed up just a few times. The V and J genes are TRBV10-3 and TRBJ2-3; D is possibly TRBD2 (6 bases). Trimming stripped 10 bases from V and 4 bases from J, with 12 bases between. Germline CDR1 ENHRY, CDR2 SYGVKD. The CDR3 is 12 residues long. The CDR3 spells CATGGNPDTQYF. Written as DNA, the CDR3 is TGTGCCACCGGGGGAAACCCAGATACGCAGTATTTT.

This chain connects TRBV6-5 to TRBJ2-7; 9 bases agree with TRBD1. Germline V gives CDR1 MNHEY, CDR2 SVGAGI. The CDR3 length is 16 residues. Trimming cost V 4 bases and J 3 bases; bases outside gene matches: 10. CDR3 sequence (DNA): TGTGCCAGCAGTTCTCCGGGGACAGGGTCTGGCTACGAGCAGTACTTC. Amino acids: CASSSPGTGSGYEQYF.

This clone has just one count. This sequence joins TRBV18 and TRBJ2-5, with D possibly matching TRBD1 (6 bases). The V gene's germline CDR1 is KGHSH and CDR2 LQKENI. The ends were cut back, 6 bases at V and 2 bases at J, with 10 bases in the middle. The CDR3 consists of 13 residues. The CDR3 loop is CASSRDRQETQYF. DNA for the CDR3: TGTGCCAGCTCCCGCGACAGGCAAGAGACCCAGTACTTC.

This sequence joins TRBV6-5 and TRBJ1-1, with D possibly matching TRBD1 (6 bases). The CDR3 loop spans 14 amino acids. V was trimmed by 5 bases and J by 10 bases, leaving 20 bases between them. CDR1 is MNHEY and CDR2 is SVGAGI in the germline V gene. CDR3 amino acids: CASSRQFSRGGAFF. DNA of the CDR3: TGTGCCAGCAGTCGACAGTTTTCCAGGGGCGGAGCTTTCTTT.

This clone was observed a handful of times. The gene calls are TRBV7-2 and TRBJ1-1, with 7 positions matching TRBD1. The CDR3 length is 14 residues. Germline values: CDR1 SGHTA, CDR2 FQGNSA. The V segment lost 5 bases and the J segment 2 bases; nucleotides outside the gene matches: 5. Here the CDR3 reads CASSPRQGNTEAFF. The CDR3 DNA is TGTGCCAGCAGCCCTAGACAGGGTAACACTGAAGCTTTCTTT.

This clone occurred a few times. The chain carries TRBV19 and TRBJ2-7, with 7 bases identical to TRBD2. The CDR3 runs to 14 residues. The ends lost 3 bases at V and 6 bases at J; junction bases unmatched: 8. Germline assignment: CDR1 LNHDA and CDR2 SQIVND (reference sequence). CDR3 region: CASSISGGYGEQYF. The CDR3 DNA follows: TGTGCCAGTAGTATTTCGGGGGGTTACGGCGAGCAGTACTTC.